This entry lists 6 T cell receptor beta chains sequenced from one sample in a study of regulatory T cells in long-lasting Graves disease. According to the study, TCR beta libraries were built with iRepertoire HTBI primers and CDR3-region Arm-PCR. TCRdb recomputed calls from the multiplex PCR reads with MiXCR, one row per CDR3 protein. Of a few hundred thousand distinct CDR3 sequences listed, about 13% are singletons. Time point meaning: newly diagnosed GD, antithyroid drugs for less than 3 months. RNA extracted from PBMCs served as the sequencing template. The same specimen was also included in a second study, on T cells in Graves' hyperthyroidism and ophthalmopathy.

Material: peripheral blood mononuclear cells (PBMCs), obtained at new diagnosis, from a patient treated with antithyroid drugs. The origin of the receptors is a young man with Graves disease.

This clonotype was detected ten times or more. V is TRBV29-1 and J is TRBJ2-1; D possibly uses TRBD1 or TRBD2 (5 bases each). Deletions cut 4 bases from V and 8 bases from J, with 9 bases between. The CDR3 runs to 11 residues. Per germline, CDR1 SQVTM and CDR2 ANQGSEA. The CDR3 bases are TGCAGCGTTGCCGGGGACCATGAGCAGTTCTTC. Amino acids: CSVAGDHEQFF.

The sample holds many counts of this clonotype. This chain links TRBV2 with TRBJ2-3; TRBD2 matches at 9 bases. V dropped 4 bases and J dropped 12; count of bases not matched to a gene: 5. This CDR3 is 12 amino acids long. CDR1 SNHLY and CDR2 FYNNEI come from the germline V gene. As DNA, the CDR3 is TGTGCCAGCAGTGCGGGGCGGGAGGGCCAGTATTTT. Translating gives CASSAGREGQYF.

Notes on this clonotype: This may arise from a read error, as a much more abundant clone is one base away. The chain is built from TRBV12-3 or TRBV12-4 and TRBJ2-7; D ambiguous. The CDR3 is 12 amino acids. DNA for the CDR3: TGTGTCAGCAGTCTCCCGCAATCGGAGCAGTACTTC. This translates into CVSSLPQSEQYF.

This clonotype was recorded many times. The genes are TRBV7-9 and TRBJ1-2; D might be TRBD1 (5 bases). The V gene's germline CDR1 is SEHNR and CDR2 FQNEAQ (reference sequence). The CDR3 is made up of 12 amino acids. V was pared by 4 bases and J by 8 bases, with 11 bases between. The CDR3 reads CASSSTEGGYTF. DNA for the CDR3: TGTGCCAGCAGCTCGACAGAGGGGGGCTACACCTTC.

This clonotype was observed many times. This chain connects TRBV13 to TRBJ2-1; unclear D gene. The CDR3 spans 14 residues. Germline V lookup: CDR1 PRHDT, CDR2 FYEKMQ (reference sequence). Trimming cost V 2 bases and J 3 bases, with 8 bases left between them. The CDR3 spells CASSLIGVYNEQFF. DNA of the CDR3: TGTGCCAGCAGCTTAATCGGTGTCTACAATGAGCAGTTCTTC.

This clonotype was counted a single time. The chain joins TRBV7-9 to TRBJ1-6, with D possibly TRBD1 on 6 matching bases. Trimming removed 2 bases at V and 6 bases at J, with 17 bases between. CDR1 and CDR2 from the germline V gene are SEHNR and FQNEAQ (reference sequence). CDR3 length equals 17 residues. The CDR3 loop reads CASSLYGGRDLNSPLHF. The CDR3 DNA reads as TGTGCCAGCAGCTTATATGGGGGCAGGGACCTTAATTCACCCCTCCACTTT.